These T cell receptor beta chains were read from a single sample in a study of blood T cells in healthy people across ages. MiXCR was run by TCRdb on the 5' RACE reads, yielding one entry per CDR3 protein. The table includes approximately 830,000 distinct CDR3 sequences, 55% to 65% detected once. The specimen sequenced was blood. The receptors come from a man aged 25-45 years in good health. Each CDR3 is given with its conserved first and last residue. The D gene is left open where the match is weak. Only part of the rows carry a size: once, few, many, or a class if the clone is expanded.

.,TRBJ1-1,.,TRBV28,CATKQAGAHTEAFF,TGTGCCACCAAACAGGCGGGGGCACACACTGAAGCTTTCTTT
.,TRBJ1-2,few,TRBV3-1,CASSQDPQGRGYTF,TGTGCCAGCAGCCAAGATCCCCAGGGCCGAGGCTACACCTTC
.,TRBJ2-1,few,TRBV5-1,CASSLVPLEIFDNEQFF,TGCGCCAGCAGCTTGGTTCCGTTGGAGATCTTCGACAATGAGCAGTTCTTC
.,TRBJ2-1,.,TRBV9,CASSVVWGEQFF,TGTGCCAGCAGCGTAGTGTGGGGTGAGCAGTTCTTC
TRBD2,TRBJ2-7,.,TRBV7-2,CASSWGGEGRTLYEQYF,TGTGCCAGCAGCTGGGGGGGAGAGGGGAGAACGCTCTACGAGCAGTACTTC
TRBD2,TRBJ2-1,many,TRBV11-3,CASSLGTSGVYNEQFF,TGTGCCAGCAGCTTAGGAACTAGCGGGGTGTACAATGAGCAGTTCTTC
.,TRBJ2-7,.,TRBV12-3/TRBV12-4,CASREASYEQYF,TGTGCCAGCAGAGAGGCCTCCTACGAGCAGTACTTC
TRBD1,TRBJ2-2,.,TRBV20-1,CSASRGIETGELFF,TGCAGTGCTAGCAGGGGGATAGAGACCGGGGAGCTGTTTTTT
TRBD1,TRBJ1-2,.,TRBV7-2,CASSLVGQGAYGYTF,TGTGCCAGCAGCTTAGTGGGACAGGGGGCGTATGGCTACACCTTC
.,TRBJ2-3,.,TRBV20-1,CSASIDTTDTQYF,TGCAGTGCCAGTATCGACACCACAGATACGCAGTATTTT
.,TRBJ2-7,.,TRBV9,CASSASTYPYEQYF,TGTGCCAGCAGCGCATCTACATATCCGTACGAGCAGTACTTC
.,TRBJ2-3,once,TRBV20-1,CSARSGTISTDTQYF,TGCAGTGCTAGATCCGGCACCATTAGCACAGATACGCAGTATTTT
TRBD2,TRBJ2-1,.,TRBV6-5,CASRGTSGGTNEQFF,TGTGCCAGCCGCGGGACTAGCGGGGGGACCAATGAGCAGTTCTTC
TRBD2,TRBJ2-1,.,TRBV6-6,CASSPAAGVGVSEQFF,TGTGCCAGCAGTCCGGCGGCGGGGGTCGGGGTCAGTGAGCAGTTCTTC
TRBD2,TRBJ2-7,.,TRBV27,CASSSQRGYEQYF,TGTGCCAGCAGTTCCCAGCGGGGCTACGAGCAGTACTTC
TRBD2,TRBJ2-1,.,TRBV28,CASSSLGGEAYNEQFF,TGTGCCAGCAGTTCCCTTGGGGGGGAGGCCTACAATGAGCAGTTCTTC
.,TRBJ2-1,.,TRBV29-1,CSVCDSNNEQFF,TGCAGCGTTTGTGACAGCAACAATGAGCAGTTCTTC
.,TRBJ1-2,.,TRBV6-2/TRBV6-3,CASSYSRTHGYTF,TGTGCCAGCAGTTACTCTCGGACGCATGGCTACACCTTC
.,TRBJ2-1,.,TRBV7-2,CASSFRLVNERVVNEQFF,TGTGCCAGCAGCTTCAGACTAGTTAACGAGAGGGTGGTCAATGAGCAGTTCTTC
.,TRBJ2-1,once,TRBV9,CASSVAVSLYNEQFF,TGTGCCAGCAGCGTAGCTGTCAGCCTTTACAATGAGCAGTTCTTC
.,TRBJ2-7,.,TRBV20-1,CSARLSYYNEQYF,TGCAGTGCTAGACTGTCCTACTACAATGAGCAGTACTTC
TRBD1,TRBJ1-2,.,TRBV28,CANPDRGIHGYTF,TGTGCCAACCCTGACAGGGGGATCCATGGCTACACCTTC
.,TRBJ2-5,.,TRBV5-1,CASSLGVRGETQYF,TGCGCCAGCAGCTTGGGCGTGCGGGGTGAGACCCAGTACTTC
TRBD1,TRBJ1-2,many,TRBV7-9,CASSFGTDYGYTF,TGTGCCAGCAGCTTTGGGACAGACTATGGCTACACCTTC
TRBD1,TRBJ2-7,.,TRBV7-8,CASSRGTEKSYEQYF,TGTGCCAGCAGCCGTGGGACAGAAAAATCCTACGAGCAGTACTTC
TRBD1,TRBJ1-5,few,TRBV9,CASSVTGDNQPQHF,TGTGCCAGCAGCGTTACAGGGGACAATCAGCCCCAGCATTTT
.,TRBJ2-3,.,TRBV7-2,CASSPNLGGGATDTQYF,TGTGCCAGCAGCCCGAACCTAGGTGGGGGGGCCACAGATACGCAGTATTTT
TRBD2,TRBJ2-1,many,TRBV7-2,CASSLVPSGYNEQFF,TGTGCCAGCAGCTTGGTGCCTAGCGGTTACAATGAGCAGTTCTTC
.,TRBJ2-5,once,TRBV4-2,CASSPGGAGTEETQYF,TGTGCCAGCAGCCCAGGAGGGGCAGGGACGGAAGAGACCCAGTACTTC
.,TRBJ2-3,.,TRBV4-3,CASSQGGWSLTDTQYF,TGCGCCAGCAGCCAAGGAGGATGGAGTCTCACAGATACGCAGTATTTT
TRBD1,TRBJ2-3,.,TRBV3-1,CASSQRDRGTDTQYF,TGTGCCAGCAGCCAGCGTGACAGGGGCACGGATACGCAGTATTTT
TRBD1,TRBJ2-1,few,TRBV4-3,CASSLTVRTGREQFF,TGCGCCAGCAGCCTCACAGTGCGGACAGGCCGAGAGCAGTTCTTC
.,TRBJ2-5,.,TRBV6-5,CASSYSNGGETQYF,TGTGCCAGCAGTTACTCTAACGGGGGAGAGACCCAGTACTTC
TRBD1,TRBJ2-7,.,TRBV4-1,CASSQIYNRGLFYEQYF,TGCGCCAGCAGCCAGATATATAACAGGGGGCTCTTCTACGAGCAGTACTTC
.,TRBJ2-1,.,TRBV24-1,CATSRASNEQFF,TGTGCCACCAGTCGAGCGAGCAATGAGCAGTTCTTC
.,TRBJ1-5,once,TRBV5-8,CASSLRQFRNQPQHF,TGTGCCAGCAGCTTGCGGCAGTTTCGCAATCAGCCCCAGCATTTT
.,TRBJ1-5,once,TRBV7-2,CASSPGHLPQHF,TGTGCCAGCAGCCCCGGGCATCTGCCCCAGCATTTT
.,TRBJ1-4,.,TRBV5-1,CASSSGAGRLNEKLFF,TGCGCCAGCAGCTCAGGAGCGGGACGGCTTAATGAAAAACTGTTTTTT
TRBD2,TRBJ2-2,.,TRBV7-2,CASSLRPTSGGRGTGELFF,TGTGCCAGCAGCCTCCGACCGACTAGCGGGGGGCGGGGTACCGGGGAGCTGTTTTTT
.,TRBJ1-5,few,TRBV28,CASSWTDRYGQPQHF,TGTGCCAGCAGTTGGACCGACAGGTATGGCCAGCCCCAGCATTTT
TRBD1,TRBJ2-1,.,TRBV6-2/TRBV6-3,CASTWTGKVNEQFF,TGTGCCAGCACCTGGACAGGGAAGGTCAATGAGCAGTTCTTC
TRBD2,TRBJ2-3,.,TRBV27,CASSLYGGGALDTQYF,TGTGCCAGCAGTTTATACGGCGGGGGGGCGTTGGATACGCAGTATTTT
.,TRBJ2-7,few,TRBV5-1,CASSYSQVDDEQYF,TGCGCCAGCAGCTACTCACAAGTGGACGACGAGCAGTACTTC
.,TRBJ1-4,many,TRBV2,CASNLFEKLFF,TGTGCCAGCAACCTTTTTGAAAAACTGTTTTTT
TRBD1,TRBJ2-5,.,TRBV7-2,CASSSWTGQETQYF,TGTGCCAGCAGCTCGTGGACAGGGCAAGAGACCCAGTACTTC
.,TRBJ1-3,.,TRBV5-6,CASTLGGGASGNTIYF,TGTGCCAGCACCCTCGGAGGTGGGGCCTCTGGAAACACCATATATTTT
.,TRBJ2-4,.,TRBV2,CASRSGGEGNIQYF,TGTGCCAGCAGGTCCGGGGGAGAAGGAAACATTCAGTACTTC
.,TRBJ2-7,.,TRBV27,CASHLSAYEQYF,TGTGCCAGTCACCTTAGCGCCTACGAGCAGTACTTC
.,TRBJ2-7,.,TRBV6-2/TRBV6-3,CASRETRSYEQYF,TGTGCCAGCAGGGAGACTAGGTCCTACGAGCAGTACTTC
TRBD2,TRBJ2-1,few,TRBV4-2,CASSQGAGGYSGEQFF,TGTGCCAGCAGCCAAGGAGCGGGGGGGTACTCCGGTGAGCAGTTCTTC
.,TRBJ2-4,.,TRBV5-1,CASRDFKGPKNIQYF,TGCGCCAGCAGGGACTTTAAGGGGCCTAAAAACATTCAGTACTTC
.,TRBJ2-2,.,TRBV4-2,CDSSQGDKNTGELFF,TGTGACAGCAGCCAAGGCGACAAGAACACCGGGGAGCTGTTTTTT
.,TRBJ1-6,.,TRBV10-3,CAISESAGDSPLHF,TGTGCCATCAGTGAGTCGGCAGGGGATTCACCCCTCCACTTT